One and the same sample provided the 13 T cell receptor beta chains below, sequenced in a study of blood T cells in healthy people across ages. The authors ran a second PCR of about 6 to 11 cycles using a sample-barcoded 5' primer and a J-beta primer mix. TCRdb re-derived calls from the 5' RACE reads in MiXCR, one entry per CDR3 protein. The sample records some 670,000 distinct CDR3 sequences, approximately 52% being singletons. Source material: blood. The receptors come from a woman of 80 years or more in good health.

The table lists this clonotype with many counts. The V and J genes are TRBV29-1 and TRBJ2-7; TRBD1 matches at 9 bases. This CDR3 contains 14 residues. Trimming cost V 6 bases and J 3 bases; bases outside gene matches: 9. Germline loops: CDR1 SQVTM, CDR2 ANQGSEA. The CDR3 sequence: CSVDDGTGIYEQYF. CDR3 coding DNA: TGCAGCGTGGATGACGGGACAGGGATCTACGAGCAGTACTTC.

In this sample, this clonotype turned up many times. The chain recombines TRBV12-3 or TRBV12-4 with TRBJ2-5; 7 bases are a match to TRBD1. This CDR3 is 16 amino acids long. V was clipped by 2 bases and J by 1 base; unmatched bases: 7. The CDR3 region has the DNA TGTGCCAGCAGTTTACATGGGACAGACTTCCAAGAGACCCAGTACTTC. Translated: CASSLHGTDFQETQYF.

This clonotype showed up many times. The V call is TRBV3-1, the J call TRBJ2-5; D is uncertain. The germline gives CDR1 LGHDT, CDR2 YNNKEL (reference sequence). CDR3 length: 13 residues. V lost 6 bases and J 2 bases, leaving 10 bases between the germline ends. The CDR3 DNA reads as TGTGCCAGCAGAATGCAGCTACAAGAGACCCAGTACTTC. Translated, it gives CASRMQLQETQYF.

This clonotype has a count of ten or more. The CDR3 DNA reads TGTGCCAGCAGCTTAGCGCCCGACCCTAGGACGTACCAAGAGACCCAGTACTTC. It yields the protein CASSLAPDPRTYQETQYF. The chain carries TRBV7-8 and TRBJ2-5; D is uncertain. This CDR3 comprises 18 residues. Germline lookup yields CDR1 SGHVS and CDR2 FQNEAQ. V was clipped by 0 bases and J by 0 bases, with 17 bases between them.

The table lists this clonotype with many counts. The rearrangement joins TRBV3-1 to TRBJ2-6; no clear D gene. The germline V and J ends were trimmed by 4 bases and 2 bases, with 6 bases remaining between them. The V gene's germline CDR1 is LGHDT and CDR2 YNNKEL (reference sequence). The CDR3 has 14 amino acids. CDR3 DNA sequence: TGTGCCAGCAGCCTAAGAACTGGGGCCAACGTCCTGACTTTC. Translation gives CASSLRTGANVLTF.

With respect to this clonotype: This may be a read error: a much more frequent sequence differs by one nucleotide. This chain joins TRBV12-3 or TRBV12-4 and TRBJ2-2; D unresolved. The CDR3 is 12 residues long. Between the trimmed V and J ends, which lost 11 bases and 3 bases, there was a span of 10 bases. CDR3 coding DNA: TGTGCCGGCACCCTACACACCGGGGAGCTGTTTTTT. Amino acid sequence: CAGTLHTGELFF.

This clonotype occurred once. Since a much larger clone is just one base distant, this may be a read error. This chain uses TRBV7-9 with TRBJ2-1; 10 nucleotides line up with TRBD2. V lost 0 bases and J lost 9; bases outside the gene matches: 5. The CDR3 has 15 residues. The V gene's germline CDR1 is SEHNR and CDR2 FQNEAQ (reference sequence). CDR3 sequence (DNA): TGTGCCAGCAGCTTAGCCCTAGCGGGAGTAACTGAGCAGTTCTTC. Its protein is CASSLALAGVTEQFF.

The CDR3 DNA follows: TGTGCCAGCAGCTTAGAGACGGGGGGCCGGGGCAATCAGCCCCAGCATTTT. Translated: CASSLETGGRGNQPQHF. The chain is built from TRBV7-2 and TRBJ1-5; D might be TRBD1 (6 bases). CDR1 SGHTA and CDR2 FQGNSA come from the germline V gene. CDR3 length equals 17 residues. Trimming removed 1 base from V and 2 bases from J, with 15 bases in between.

This clonotype was seen at least ten times. V is TRBV5-1 and J is TRBJ2-5; D gene ambiguous. This CDR3 has 14 amino acids. V was clipped by 1 base and J by 4 bases, with 11 bases between them. Germline loops: CDR1 SGHRS, CDR2 YFSETQ. The CDR3 sequence: CASSLYYGSETQYF. CDR3 nucleotide sequence: TGCGCCAGCAGCTTGTATTACGGGTCAGAGACCCAGTACTTC.

This clonotype was seen more than once but under ten times. V is TRBV12-3 or TRBV12-4 and J is TRBJ1-6; D call uncertain. Trimming pared 8 bases from V and 7 bases from J, leaving 18 bases between. The CDR3 has 15 amino acids. The CDR3 bases are TGTGCCAGCCGCTCCCCGGGGTCGGTGAATTCACCCCTCCACTTT. Its translation: CASRSPGSVNSPLHF.

CDR3 sequence (DNA): TGTGCCAGCTTGGGCACTAGAGCGAACACTGAAGCTTTCTTT. Translation: CASLGTRANTEAFF. The chain uses TRBV5-6 and TRBJ1-1; D remains unclear. Trimming stripped 7 bases from V and 1 base from J, with 14 bases between. There are 14 residues in the CDR3. Per the germline V gene, CDR1 is SGHDT and CDR2 is YYEEEE.

V usage is TRBV7-9 and J usage is TRBJ2-4; tentatively, D is TRBD1 or TRBD2 (5 bases each). The CDR3 runs to 13 residues. Trimming took 5 bases from V and 11 from J, leaving 16 bases between them. Per germline, CDR1 SEHNR and CDR2 FQNEAQ (reference sequence). The CDR3 here is CASSGAGAGVQYF. Here the CDR3 DNA reads TGTGCCAGCAGCGGAGCCGGGGCCGGGGTTCAGTACTTC. The entire variable domain, with the rest obtained from reference TRBV7-9 and TRBJ2-4, is as follows: DTGVSQNPRHKITKRGQNVTFRCDPISEHNRLYWYRQTLGQGPEFLTYFQNEAQLEKSRLLSDRFSAERPKGSFSTLEIQRTEQGDSAMYLCASSGAGAGVQYFGAGTRLSVL.

This clonotype was recorded at least ten times. The V call is TRBV7-3, the J call TRBJ1-2, with D unresolved. CDR3 length: 13 residues. V lost 3 bases and J 6 bases, leaving 11 bases between the germline ends. Germline V CDR1 and CDR2: SGHTA, FQGTGA. The CDR3 DNA reads as TGTGCCAGCAGCTTGGGAGGATCTCATGGCTACACCTTC. Its protein is CASSLGGSHGYTF.